A single sample is the source of the 10 T cell receptor beta chains below, sequenced in a study of T-cell reconstitution after alpha-beta-depleted transplantation in children. Unique molecular identifiers were used in preparing the TCRbeta library. TCRdb independently ran MiXCR on the PCR reads; one entry per CDR3 protein. Of some 830,000 distinct CDR3 sequences listed, roughly 16% are singletons. The sample in question was PBMCs, mostly from graft donor cells, obtained 360 days after TCRalphabeta/CD19-depleted stem cell transplant. These receptor sequences come from a male patient under 18 who had a stem cell transplant for acute lymphoblastic leukemia, so the T cells may come from the graft donor.

V gene TRBV14 combines with J gene TRBJ2-2, with 8 bases matching TRBD2. Germline CDR1 and CDR2: SGHDN and FVKESK. The CDR3 runs 16 residues. V shed 2 bases, J shed 5 bases, and the junction held 7 bases outside the gene matches. The CDR3 sequence: CASSQIAGHRTGELFF. CDR3 in DNA: TGTGCCAGCAGCCAAATAGCGGGACATAGGACCGGGGAGCTGTTTTTT.

This clonotype showed up many times. CDR3 loop: CATSDWAGGQDTQYF. CDR3 nucleotides: TGTGCCACCAGTGATTGGGCGGGAGGCCAGGATACGCAGTATTTT. The chain carries TRBV24-1 and TRBJ2-3; the match to TRBD2 covers 8 bases. This CDR3 contains 15 residues. The V gene's germline CDR1 is KGHDR and CDR2 SFDVKD. After removal of 2 bases from V and 6 bases from J, the junction contained 6 bases not matched to a gene.

This clonotype was detected only a few times. The chain recombines TRBV28 with TRBJ1-6; D not certain. CDR1 is MDHEN and CDR2 is SYDVKM in the germline V gene. The CDR3 is made up of 13 amino acids. Trimming pared 3 bases from V and 9 bases from J, leaving 9 bases between. The CDR3 bases are TGTGCCAGCAGTTTCATCGGGTCTTCACCCCTCCACTTT. As protein: CASSFIGSSPLHF.

This sequence joins TRBV5-1 and TRBJ1-5; 9 bases map to TRBD1. Germline V CDR1 and CDR2: SGHRS, YFSETQ. The V and J ends lost 0 bases and 7 bases, in that order; junction bases with no gene match: 5. The CDR3 spans 15 residues. CDR3 sequence: CASSLAGTGPQPQHF. In nucleotides, the CDR3 is TGCGCCAGCAGCTTGGCAGGGACAGGGCCCCAGCCCCAGCATTTT.

The V call is TRBV2, the J call TRBJ2-7; 11 nucleotides line up with TRBD2. The V and J ends lost 6 bases and 0 bases, in that order; junction bases with no gene match: 10. CDR3 length: 17 amino acids. Germline loops: CDR1 SNHLY, CDR2 FYNNEI. The CDR3 sequence: CASRTQSSGRASYEQYF. In nucleotides, the CDR3 is TGTGCCAGCAGGACTCAAAGTAGCGGGAGGGCCTCCTACGAGCAGTACTTC. Full variable domain (rest looked up from reference TRBV2 and TRBJ2-7): EPEVTQTPSHQVTQMGQEVILRCVPISNHLYFYWYRQILGQKVEFLVSFYNNEISEKSEIFDDQFSVERPDGSNFTLKIRSTKLEDSAMYFCASRTQSSGRASYEQYFGPGTRLTVT.

This clonotype turned up a few times. V gene TRBV5-1 combines with J gene TRBJ2-1; 7 bases fit TRBD2. CDR3 length: 14 amino acids. Germline-derived CDR1 and CDR2 are SGHRS and YFSETQ. The junction had 3 bases not matched to a gene; V was cut back by 2 bases and J by 4 bases. The chain's CDR3 is CASSLAGLYNEQFF. The CDR3 region has the DNA TGCGCCAGCAGCTTAGCGGGATTATACAATGAGCAGTTCTTC.

This clonotype was seen at least ten times. The CDR3, as DNA: TGTGCCAGCAGCTCCTGGGGGGGGTTGAACACTGAAGCTTTCTTT. It yields the protein CASSSWGGLNTEAFF. V gene TRBV6-1 combines with J gene TRBJ1-1, with a tentative D call TRBD1 (5 bases). V lost 6 bases and J lost 0, with 14 bases in between. Looked up from germline, CDR1 is MNHNS and CDR2 is SASEGT. CDR3 length: 15 residues.

The CDR3 spells CASSLRRGSAYEQYF. For the CDR3, the DNA is TGTGCCAGCAGCCTTCGCAGGGGTTCGGCCTACGAGCAGTACTTC. The J gene is TRBJ2-7, the V gene TRBV3-1, with D perhaps TRBD1 (6 bases). Trimming took off 4 bases at V and 2 bases at J, with 15 bases between the two ends. Germline V gene data show CDR1 as LGHDT and CDR2 as YNNKEL (reference sequence). The CDR3 runs to 15 residues.

The chain is built from TRBV2 and TRBJ2-5, with D possibly called TRBD1 or TRBD2 (5 bases each). CDR3 length: 12 amino acids. Per germline, CDR1 SNHLY and CDR2 FYNNEI. V lost 7 bases to trimming and J lost 4 bases, with 10 bases between them. The CDR3 bases are TGTGCCAGCATCCGGGGCGGAGAGACCCAGTACTTC. Amino acids: CASIRGGETQYF.

In its sample, this clonotype was seen many times. The chain recombines TRBV29-1 with TRBJ2-1, with 10 nucleotides matching TRBD1. From germline, CDR1 is SQVTM and CDR2 ANQGSEA. Losses at the gene ends were 6 bases for V and 0 bases for J; bases not matched to a gene: 8. The CDR3 covers 16 residues. DNA for the CDR3: TGCAGCGTCGGGACAGGGGTTCCCAACTCCTACAATGAGCAGTTCTTC. Translating it yields CSVGTGVPNSYNEQFF.